This passage covers 28 T cell receptor beta chains from one sample sequenced in a study of naive and memory T cell subsets. Two oligonucleotides, mixed equimolar, formed the beta constant-region primer covering TRBC1 and TRBC2. TCRdb processed the UMI-ligation and nested PCR reads anew with MiXCR; each CDR3 protein has one entry. The sample includes 100,000 or so distinct CDR3 sequences, around 6.5% of them seen just once. Sequencing used central memory CD4+ T cells from blood. The receptors come from a human donor in good health.

The chain joins TRBV11-2 to TRBJ2-7; possibly TRBD1 or TRBD2 for D (5 bases each). The CDR3 covers 11 residues. Deletions cut 5 bases from V and 9 bases from J, with 11 bases between. Germline V gives CDR1 SGHAT, CDR2 FQNNGV. CDR3 nucleotides: TGTGCCAGCAGCCCAGGGACGCGGCAGTACTTC. Amino acids: CASSPGTRQYF.

This clonotype was seen repeatedly, ten times or more. The chain links TRBV7-2 to TRBJ2-7; TRBD1 agrees at 10 bases. Germline V lookup: CDR1 SGHTA, CDR2 FQGNSA. There are 15 residues in the CDR3. Trimming cost V 1 base and J 6 bases; bases outside gene matches: 6. DNA for the CDR3: TGTGCCAGCAGCTTAGTCCGACAGGGGGCTGGCGAGCAGTACTTC. It translates to CASSLVRQGAGEQYF.

The chain recombines TRBV30 with TRBJ2-1, with 15 bases matching TRBD2. CDR1 GTSNPN and CDR2 SVGIG come from the germline V gene (reference sequence). V lost 2 bases, J lost 4 bases, and 3 bases stayed unmatched. The CDR3 has 16 residues. CDR3 bases: TGTGCCTGGAGTACTGGACTAGCGGGAGGGTACAATGAGCAGTTCTTC. This sequence encodes CAWSTGLAGGYNEQFF.

This clonotype turned up a few times. This chain uses TRBV20-1 with TRBJ2-5; TRBD2 matches 14 bases. This CDR3 comprises 19 residues. Germline V gene lookup returns CDR1 DFQATT and CDR2 SNEGSKA (reference sequence). V lost 4 bases and J lost 5; bases outside the gene matches: 18. The CDR3 is CSAIGTIRLAGGRRETQYF. CDR3 DNA: TGCAGTGCTATTGGGACGATAAGACTAGCGGGGGGGCGCAGGGAGACCCAGTACTTC.

This clonotype occurred many times. The chain is built from TRBV10-3 and TRBJ2-1; 12 bases line up with TRBD2. V trimming: 11 bases; J trimming: 8 bases; junction bases outside the gene matches: 13. This CDR3 comprises 15 residues. CDR1 is ENHRY and CDR2 is SYGVKD in the germline V gene. This CDR3 is CAVGITSGRNDEQFF. CDR3 nucleotides: TGTGCCGTGGGTATTACTAGCGGGAGGAATGATGAGCAGTTCTTC.

This clonotype was seen repeatedly, ten times or more. The rearrangement links TRBV5-1 to TRBJ2-3, with 7 bases aligning to TRBD2. The germline V gene encodes CDR1 SGHRS and CDR2 YFSETQ. CDR3 length: 16 residues. The ends lost 4 bases at V and 0 bases at J; junction bases unmatched: 8. The CDR3 coding sequence is TGCGCCAGCAGCGCTGCTAGCGGCCTAAGCACAGATACGCAGTATTTT. Protein sequence: CASSAASGLSTDTQYF.

The table lists this clonotype with many counts. The chain couples TRBV7-6 to TRBJ2-3; 7 bases are shared with TRBD2. Germline-derived CDR1 and CDR2 are SGHVS and FNYEAQ. This CDR3 is built from 16 residues. The trim removed 1 base at V and 2 bases at J, leaving 6 bases unmatched. CDR3: CASSLGSGRDTDTQYF. CDR3 in DNA: TGTGCCAGCAGCTTAGGGTCGGGGAGGGACACAGATACGCAGTATTTT.

This clonotype was seen at least ten times. The chain links TRBV20-1 to TRBJ2-3, with 7 bases fitting TRBD1. The CDR3 is 15 residues long. The germline CDR1 and CDR2 sequences are DFQATT and SNEGSKA (reference sequence). CDR3 bases: TGCAGCGGAACTCCAGGGGGTCGGGTCACAGATACGCAGTATTTT. This translates into CSGTPGGRVTDTQYF.

This clonotype was detected a few times. The chain employs TRBV9 and TRBJ2-5; D unclear. Germline V gives CDR1 SGDLS, CDR2 YYNGEE. This CDR3 contains 15 residues. V was clipped by 1 base and J by 0 bases, with 10 bases between them. The CDR3: CASSVSVLNQETQYF. The CDR3 DNA follows: TGTGCCAGCAGCGTATCGGTCCTCAACCAAGAGACCCAGTACTTC.

The gene calls are TRBV28 and TRBJ1-2; tentative D call: TRBD1 (6 bases). V was trimmed by 8 bases and J by 7 bases, leaving 11 bases between them. CDR1 and CDR2 from the germline V gene are MDHEN and SYDVKM. The length of the CDR3 is 11 residues. CDR3 residues: CASHQGSGYTF. The CDR3 coding sequence is TGTGCCAGCCATCAGGGGAGTGGCTACACCTTC.

This clonotype has at least ten counts. The J gene is TRBJ2-7, the V gene TRBV12-3 or TRBV12-4; perhaps TRBD1 as D (6 bases). The CDR3 totals 13 residues. Trimming stripped 5 bases from V and 6 bases from J, with 14 bases between. The CDR3 loop reads CASSRQAKGEQYF. In nucleotides, the CDR3 is TGTGCCAGCAGTCGACAGGCAAAAGGCGAGCAGTACTTC.

The sample holds many counts of this clonotype. This chain uses TRBV6-2 or TRBV6-3 with TRBJ1-4; 7 bases are a match to TRBD1. This CDR3 has 15 residues. The germline CDR1 and CDR2 sequences are MNHEY and SVGEGT. The trim removed 5 bases at V and 7 bases at J, leaving 10 bases unmatched. CDR3 in DNA: TGTGCCAGCAGTGCGCGGACAGGAAGCCTTGAAAAACTGTTTTTT. Translating it yields CASSARTGSLEKLFF.

This clonotype was counted ten times or more. This rearrangement joins TRBV13 to TRBJ2-7; D not resolved. Trimming took off 5 bases at V and 6 bases at J, with 20 bases between the two ends. CDR1 is PRHDT and CDR2 is FYEKMQ in the germline V gene (reference sequence). The CDR3 contains 15 residues. The CDR3 nucleotides are TGTGCCAGCAGCCCTTTTGGACCCTTTGTATCCGAGCAGTACTTC. It is translated as CASSPFGPFVSEQYF.

The sample holds many counts of this clonotype. The chain joins TRBV7-2 to TRBJ1-2; D is possibly TRBD1 (6 bases). Germline V gives CDR1 SGHTA, CDR2 FQGNSA. Trimming cost V 2 bases and J 6 bases, with 22 bases left between them. The CDR3 is made up of 17 amino acids. The chain's CDR3 is CASSLRRQGSRLDGYTF. CDR3 sequence (DNA): TGTGCCAGCAGCTTAAGAAGGCAGGGGTCGAGGCTGGATGGCTACACCTTC.

This clonotype was recorded at least ten times. The rearrangement links TRBV5-1 to TRBJ2-7, with D perhaps assigned TRBD1 or TRBD2 (5 bases each). The CDR3 covers 14 residues. V lost 5 bases and J 2 bases, leaving 14 bases between the germline ends. Per the germline V gene, CDR1 is SGHRS and CDR2 is YFSETQ. CDR3 DNA: TGCGCCAGCAGTTTCACGGTGGGACCCTACGAGCAGTACTTC. It codes for CASSFTVGPYEQYF.

The chain is built from TRBV6-1 and TRBJ2-7; 8 bases align to TRBD1. Germline assignment: CDR1 MNHNS and CDR2 SASEGT. With 10 bases clipped from V and 1 base from J, the junction kept 12 bases outside the gene matches. The CDR3 covers 15 residues. This chain's CDR3 is CATLLDRGPSYEQYF. The CDR3 bases are TGTGCCACGCTACTTGACAGGGGACCTTCCTACGAGCAGTACTTC.

The gene calls are TRBV4-3 and TRBJ1-3; no firm D call. The CDR3 runs 17 residues. V was pared by 0 bases and J by 3 bases, with 15 bases between. Germline V CDR1 and CDR2: LGHNA, YSLEER. Here the CDR3 DNA reads TGCGCCAGCAGCCAAGAACTAGCTTGGAGGGTTGGAAACACCATATATTTT. Translated, it gives CASSQELAWRVGNTIYF.

The sample holds many counts of this clonotype. This chain connects TRBV20-1 to TRBJ1-3, with TRBD1 as a possible D gene (6 bases). CDR1 DFQATT and CDR2 SNEGSKA come from the germline V gene (reference sequence). Trimming pared 8 bases from V and 2 bases from J, leaving 13 bases between. This CDR3 spans 13 amino acids. In nucleotides, the CDR3 is TGCAGTCTTACAGGGTCCCCTGGAAACACCATATATTTT. It translates to CSLTGSPGNTIYF.

Many counts were recorded for this clonotype. The chain links TRBV30 to TRBJ2-5; possibly TRBD2 for D (5 bases). The CDR3 consists of 14 residues. With 4 bases removed from V and 1 base from J, the gap between germline ends came to 13 bases. The germline CDR1 and CDR2 sequences are GTSNPN and SVGIG (reference sequence). Here the CDR3 reads CAWTRGLPQETQYF. DNA of the CDR3: TGTGCCTGGACCCGGGGATTGCCCCAAGAGACCCAGTACTTC. Full variable domain (rest looked up from reference TRBV30 and TRBJ2-5): SQTIHQWPATLVQPVGSPLSLECTVEGTSNPNLYWYRQAAGRGLQLLFYSVGIGQISSEVPQNLSASRPQDRQFILSSKKLLLSDSGFYLCAWTRGLPQETQYFGPGTRLLVL.

This clonotype came up a few times. This chain joins TRBV4-1 and TRBJ2-3; D is perhaps TRBD2 (6 bases). CDR1 is MGHRA, CDR2 YSYEKL, per germline. Trimming removed 0 bases from V and 2 bases from J, with 9 bases in between. CDR3 length: 15 residues. The DNA for the CDR3 is TGCGCCAGCAGCCAAGATCGGACTAACACAGATACGCAGTATTTT. Its translation is CASSQDRTNTDTQYF.

This clonotype was observed at least ten times. This chain links TRBV7-2 with TRBJ1-1, with a tentative D call TRBD1 (5 bases). Germline CDR1 is SGHTA and CDR2 is FQGNSA. V was cut by 5 bases and J by 6 bases, with 13 bases left in between. The CDR3 has 13 residues. This CDR3 reads CASSPRRGAEAFF. CDR3 DNA sequence: TGTGCCAGCAGCCCGAGACGGGGGGCTGAAGCTTTCTTT.

This clonotype was counted at least ten times. The rearrangement links TRBV14 to TRBJ1-4; D is unclear. Germline V gene data show CDR1 as SGHDN and CDR2 as FVKESK. Trimming left V 5 bases short and J 0 bases short, with 7 bases between. The CDR3 length is 14 residues. The CDR3 is CASSRVTTNEKLFF. As DNA, the CDR3 is TGTGCCAGCAGCAGGGTCACAACTAATGAAAAACTGTTTTTT.

The rearrangement links TRBV28 to TRBJ2-7; a weak D match, TRBD1 (6 bases). Trimming shortened V by 4 bases and J by 2 bases, and 12 bases separated the two germline ends. Germline assignment: CDR1 MDHEN and CDR2 SYDVKM. The CDR3 extends over 14 amino acids. CDR3 sequence (DNA): TGTGCCAGCAGTTCGGGACACCTTACCTACGAGCAGTACTTC. Protein product: CASSSGHLTYEQYF.

This clonotype was observed a handful of times. The genes are TRBV18 and TRBJ2-7; 8 bases agree with TRBD1. CDR1 KGHSH and CDR2 LQKENI come from the germline V gene. The ends lost 5 bases at V and 1 base at J; junction bases unmatched: 4. The CDR3 runs to 14 residues. In DNA, the CDR3 is TGTGCCAGCTCATCCGACAGGGGTTCCTACGAGCAGTACTTC. As protein: CASSSDRGSYEQYF.

The rearrangement uses TRBV28 and TRBJ1-2, with 7 bases lining up with TRBD1. Germline V gives CDR1 MDHEN, CDR2 SYDVKM. The V gene end was trimmed by 7 bases and the J gene end by 4 bases; junction bases not matched to a gene: 3. This CDR3 region has 12 residues. For the CDR3, the DNA is TGTGCCAGCATGACAGGGACCTATGGCTACACCTTC. Amino acids: CASMTGTYGYTF.

This clonotype was recorded many times. This sequence joins TRBV7-9 and TRBJ1-2; TRBD1 might be the D (5 bases). CDR1 and CDR2 (germline): SEHNR, FQNEAQ (reference sequence). The V and J ends lost 2 bases and 0 bases respectively, with 7 bases between them. This CDR3 has 14 amino acids. DNA of the CDR3: TGTGCCAGCAGCTTACAGGGTCCTAACTATGGCTACACCTTC. Translation: CASSLQGPNYGYTF.

The rearrangement links TRBV6-1 to TRBJ2-7, with TRBD1 matching over 7 bases. Germline loops: CDR1 MNHNS, CDR2 SASEGT. Losses at the gene ends were 6 bases for V and 2 bases for J; bases not matched to a gene: 7. The CDR3 has 14 residues. The CDR3 DNA reads TGTGCCAGCAGGGGGTCGGGACAGACCTACGAGCAGTACTTC. It specifies CASRGSGQTYEQYF.

This clonotype has just a few counts. The chain combines TRBV7-9 with TRBJ2-7, with 10 nucleotides matching TRBD2. CDR3 size: 16 residues. V shed 6 bases, J shed 1 base, and the junction held 9 bases outside the gene matches. The germline V gene has CDR1 SEHNR and CDR2 FQNEAQ (reference sequence). CDR3 sequence (DNA): TGTGCCAGCAGAAAGAACTTGACTAGCGGGTCCTACGAGCAGTACTTC. It codes for CASRKNLTSGSYEQYF. Filled out from reference TRBV7-9 and TRBJ2-7, the complete variable domain reads DTGVSQNPRHKITKRGQNVTFRCDPISEHNRLYWYRQTLGQGPEFLTYFQNEAQLEKSRLLSDRFSAERPKGSFSTLEIQRTEQGDSAMYLCASRKNLTSGSYEQYFGPGTRLTVT.